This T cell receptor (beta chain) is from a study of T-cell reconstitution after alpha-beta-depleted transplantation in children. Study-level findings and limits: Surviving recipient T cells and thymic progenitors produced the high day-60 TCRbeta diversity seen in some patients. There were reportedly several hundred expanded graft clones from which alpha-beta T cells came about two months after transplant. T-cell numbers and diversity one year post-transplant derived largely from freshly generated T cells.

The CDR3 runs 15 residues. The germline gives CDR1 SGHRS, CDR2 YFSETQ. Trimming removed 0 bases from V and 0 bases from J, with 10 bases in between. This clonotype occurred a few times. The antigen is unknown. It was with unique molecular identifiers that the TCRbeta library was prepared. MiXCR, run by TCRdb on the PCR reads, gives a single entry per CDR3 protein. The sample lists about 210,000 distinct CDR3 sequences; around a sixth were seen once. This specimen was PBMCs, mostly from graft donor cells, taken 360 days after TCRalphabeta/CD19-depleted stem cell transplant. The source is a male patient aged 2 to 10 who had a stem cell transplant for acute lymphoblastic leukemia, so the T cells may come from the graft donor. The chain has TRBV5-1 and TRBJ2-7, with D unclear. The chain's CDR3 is CASSLDTLSSYEQYF. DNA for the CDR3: TGCGCCAGCAGCTTGGACACCCTAAGCTCCTACGAGCAGTACTTC.